This TCR beta chain derives from a study of radiotherapy plus CTLA-4 blockade in lung cancer listed by TCRdb under 2018. For the study in its entirety: Among enrolled patients, under 20% had an objective response and 25% to 40% reached disease control. What the research found in general, with its limitations: Early dynamic changes in blood T cell clones, together with increased serum interferon-beta after radiation, were reported as the strongest predictors of response. TCR clones derived from tumors expanded in peripheral blood after treatment with radiotherapy and ipilimumab.

Including cysteine and phenylalanine, the CDR3 has 15 amino acids. Only the CDR3 DNA stays, 45 bases, in frame from base 1. V and J are trimmed by 6 bases and 6 bases, and the gene matches miss 9 bases of the junction. Via the germline V gene, CDR1 is SGHDT and CDR2 YYEEEE. Focal radiation therapy combined with CTLA-4 blockade (ipilimumab) was tested in patients with chemo-refractory metastatic non-small-cell lung cancer. Library method: the immunoSEQ multiplex PCR assay. The clones in this table, taken by TCRdb from immuneACCESS, are in-frame only. Not every clone is retained; where verified, under half of the shortfall comes from an unresolved V gene, and the cause of the rest is unknown. The sample table records approximately 47,000 clones; around 63% of these occur just once. In total, the top ten clones hold less than 20% of the sample. Only a few counts were recorded for this clone. Which antigen it targets is not known. It has no much larger one-base neighbor in the sample; base qualities were not kept.

The TCR was taken from a human donor with non-small cell lung cancer who had a partial response to radiotherapy plus ipilimumab. The material was peripheral blood, obtained from a patient treated with radiotherapy plus ipilimumab. This receptor chain uses TRBV5-6 and TRBJ2-2; 9 nucleotides in the junction match TRBD1. The CDR3 protein sequence reads: CASTLDRGVPGELFF. The nucleotide sequence reads as follows: TGTGCCAGCACTTTGGACAGGGGAGTTCCCGGGGAGCTGTTTTTT.